This T cell receptor beta chain was captured in a study of cytomegalovirus exposure and HLA in healthy donors. Study-wide findings and caveats: Both high specificity and high sensitivity reportedly marked the classifier's diagnosis of cytomegalovirus status.

Worth noting for this clone: As yet, its antigen is unknown.

PCR was performed using 60 Vbeta and 13 Jbeta primers. Clones were read by immunoSEQ multiplex PCR, and TCRdb kept only the in-frame ones, dropping some. The sample consists of approximately 81,000 clones, about 70% of them appearing once. The material sequenced was PBMCs. This sequence was found in a woman in her 50s in good health and CMV-seropositive.

DNA of the CDR3: TGCGCCAGCAGCTCCCAGACTAGCGGGAGTGAAGAGCAGTACTTC. Translated: CASSSQTSGSEEQYF. The chain uses TRBV5-1 and TRBJ2-7; 12 bases agree with TRBD2. There are 15 residues in the CDR3. Looked up from germline, CDR1 is SGHRS and CDR2 is YFSETQ. V shed 3 bases, J shed 7 bases, and the junction held 8 bases outside the gene matches.